This T cell receptor beta chain was documented in a study of identical twins (dated by TCRdb to the mid-2010s). Regarding the complete study: To test whether fetal clonotypes persist, this study deep-sequenced TCR alpha and beta repertoires from monozygotic twins, from unrelated adults of various ages, and from cord blood. To rule out contamination, replicate twin experiments were performed at different times with different library preparation protocols.

This clonotype appeared a few times. The antigen it recognizes is unknown. Base qualities were left out, and no much larger clone turns up one base away. The method behind the library was 5' RACE. TCRdb records Illumina HiSeq 2000 as the sequencer. Template switching introduced a universal primer binding site; the final cDNA contained a unique molecular identifier, enabling accurate counting of TCR cDNA molecules. Specific primers in the conserved constant-segment region were used to synthesize first-strand cDNA for the TCR alpha and beta chains. To control for contamination, every cDNA library carried two barcodes: a SMART-Mk sample barcode plus Illumina barcodes. TruSeq adapter sequences, together with Illumina sample barcodes, were added in two successive PCR steps. TCR alpha and beta cDNA libraries were sequenced on the Illumina HiSeq platform with custom primers. The original pipeline was this. MiGEC processed the raw reads to extract unique molecular identifiers, while MiXCR was used to determine the CDR3 positions. Recombination models were inferred per individual with the repgenHMM and IGoR tools using an EM algorithm. Shared clonotype analysis was performed with the tcR package in R, normalizing sharing by the product of cloneset sizes. To study raw recombination free of thymic and clonal selection effects, out-of-frame nonproductive sequences were analyzed. TCRdb applied fastp at Q25 and MiXCR to the public reads, then kept only in-frame beta chains. Here each entry gathers all rows of one CDR3 protein and keeps the most common genes and DNA. TCRdb's processing, not the study's, gives the V and J calls here. This sample holds some 1,600,000 distinct CDR3 sequences; about 31% were observed only once. Jointly, the top ten make up approximately 0.29% of the sample.

Overall study results and their limits: Recombination models systematically underestimated out-of-frame TCR alpha sharing in monozygotic twins but agreed with sharing between unrelated individuals. In beta out-of-frame sequences, excess twin sharing was weaker, because having fewer shared sequences lowered the signal-to-noise ratio. Because the same donors could not be followed over many years, conclusions were based on cross-sectional statistical analysis. Compared with coincidental sharing between unrelated individuals, an excess of low generation-probability sequences was observed among out-of-frame TCR alpha sequences shared between twins. Invariant T cells such as MAIT and iNKT could partly confound zero-insertion analyses, though diverse VJ usage argued against this for most clonotypes. Fewer insertions were carried by abundant cord blood beta clonotypes; a weaker similar trend was observed in young adult naive repertoires, while no such trend was observed in memory repertoires.

Including the terminal cysteine and phenylalanine, the CDR3 comprises 16 residues. Just CDR3 DNA is preserved here, 48 bases in frame from base 1. In the germline V gene (reference sequence), CDR1 corresponds to MNHEY and CDR2 to SMNVEV. Relative to germline, V is missing 2 bases and J is missing 2 bases, with 5 bases of the junction outside any gene match. Every donor in the study was a healthy Caucasian. This sequence originates from a newborn girl in good health. Sequenced material: cord blood. This receptor chain uses TRBV27 and TRBJ2-2; 7 middle bases align to TRBD1. The CDR3 region reads CASSLRDRVNTGELFF. Here is the DNA: TGTGCCAGCAGTTTAAGAGACAGGGTTAACACCGGGGAGCTGTTTTTT.